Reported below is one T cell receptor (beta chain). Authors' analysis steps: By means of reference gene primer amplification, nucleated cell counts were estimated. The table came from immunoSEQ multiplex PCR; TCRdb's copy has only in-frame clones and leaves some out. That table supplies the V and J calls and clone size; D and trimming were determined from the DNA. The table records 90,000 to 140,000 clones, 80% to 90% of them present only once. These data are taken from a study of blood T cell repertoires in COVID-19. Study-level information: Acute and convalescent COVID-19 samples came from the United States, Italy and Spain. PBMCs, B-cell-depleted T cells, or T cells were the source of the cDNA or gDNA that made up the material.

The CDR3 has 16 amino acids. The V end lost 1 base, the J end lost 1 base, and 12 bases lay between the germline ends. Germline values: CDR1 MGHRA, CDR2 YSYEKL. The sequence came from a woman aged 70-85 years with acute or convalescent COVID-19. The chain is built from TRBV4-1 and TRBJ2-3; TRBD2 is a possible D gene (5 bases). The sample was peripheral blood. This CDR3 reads CASSQAIARGTDTQYF. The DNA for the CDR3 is TGCGCCAGCAGCCAAGCGATCGCGCGGGGCACAGATACGCAGTATTTT.